The rows below give T cell receptor beta chains drawn from one sample of a study of CD8 T cells in ankylosing spondylitis. TCRdb called the 5' RACE reads again in MiXCR, with one record for every CDR3 protein. The table has around 150,000 distinct CDR3 sequences, approximately 20% seen once. Material for sequencing was blood, either unsorted or a sorted T cell fraction (not recorded which). The source of these receptors is a male donor with ankylosing spondylitis or in good health (not recorded which). Each CDR3 is given with its conserved first and last residue.

V: TRBV12-3/TRBV12-4
J: TRBJ2-2
CDR3: CASSLSRLAGNTGELFF

V: TRBV20-1
J: TRBJ2-3
CDR3: CSARLRVSTDTQYF

V: TRBV19
J: TRBJ1-3
CDR3: CASSITATSSGNTIYF

V: TRBV5-1
J: TRBJ1-1
CDR3: CASREVPVNTEAFF

V: TRBV5-1
J: TRBJ1-1
CDR3: CASSITGDTEAFF

V: TRBV5-1
J: TRBJ2-3
CDR3: CASSLAPRTGGYTDTQYF

V: TRBV20-1
J: TRBJ2-7
CDR3: CSAALREQYF

V: TRBV5-1
J: TRBJ2-7
CDR3: CASSLSGDGSYEQYF

V: TRBV4-1
J: TRBJ2-3
CDR3: CASSPRLAGFTDTQYF

V: TRBV28
J: TRBJ2-5
CDR3: CARSPSARTSGRYQETQYF

V: TRBV20-1
J: TRBJ1-1
CDR3: CSAPPGQGGTEAFF

V: TRBV28
J: TRBJ1-2
CDR3: CASSPTGGFGYTF

V: TRBV25-1
J: TRBJ2-2
CDR3: CASSASGRERTLANTGELFF

V: TRBV4-2
J: TRBJ2-7
CDR3: CASSQGRGVYEQYF

V: TRBV5-3
J: TRBJ2-1
CDR3: CARSLGLAGPLSNEQFF

V: TRBV7-2
J: TRBJ2-4
CDR3: CASSRTGTEKYIQYF

V: TRBV20-1
J: TRBJ2-1
CDR3: CSPTVNGEQFF

V: TRBV20-1
J: TRBJ2-7
CDR3: CSARKSKPNEQYF

V: TRBV6-2/TRBV6-3
J: TRBJ2-2
CDR3: CASRQPNTGELFF

V: TRBV6-1
J: TRBJ2-3
CDR3: CASSKGLAGYGGTDTQYF

V: TRBV4-1
J: TRBJ1-1
CDR3: CASSASMNTEAFF

V: TRBV18
J: TRBJ2-2
CDR3: CASSPRAANTGELFF

V: TRBV27
J: TRBJ2-3
CDR3: CASSPAGGLTDTQYF

V: TRBV5-1
J: TRBJ2-7
CDR3: CASTPRTDRGEQYF

V: TRBV19
J: TRBJ2-3
CDR3: CASSIRTDTQYF

V: TRBV5-5
J: TRBJ1-1
CDR3: CASSITNVNTEAFF

V: TRBV5-6
J: TRBJ1-3
CDR3: CASSFKGGSGNTIYF

V: TRBV19
J: TRBJ1-5
CDR3: CASSIRGRSQPQHF

V: TRBV28
J: TRBJ2-2
CDR3: CASSWGHRTGELFF

V: TRBV5-1
J: TRBJ1-1
CDR3: CASSLTTQRSTEAFF

V: TRBV6-5
J: TRBJ2-1
CDR3: CASSFTGTSREEFF

V: TRBV2
J: TRBJ2-1
CDR3: CASKRLAGSDNEQFF

V: TRBV5-8
J: TRBJ1-1
CDR3: CASRRTEAFF

V: TRBV10-3
J: TRBJ2-1
CDR3: CAISESGLAVNEQFF

V: TRBV20-1
J: TRBJ1-4
CDR3: CSAAGQGSEKLFF